This TCR beta chain was documented in a study of blood T cells in healthy people across ages. Using a J-beta primer mix together with a sample-barcoded 5' primer, a second PCR was run for roughly 6 to 11 cycles. The template-switch adaptor was a 5' adaptor with 12 random nucleotides. It tagged each cDNA molecule. TCRdb re-derived calls from the 5' RACE reads in MiXCR, one entry per CDR3 protein. The data hold about 1,500,000 distinct CDR3 sequences, with 35% to 45% observed a single time. Study-level points and caveats: Diversity was higher, and naive CD4+ cells more numerous, in long-lived donors than in aged donors. Unsorted PBMC input precluded a conclusive naive versus antigen-experienced comparison.

Germline V gene sequence: CDR1 MNHEY, CDR2 SMNVEV (reference sequence). With 3 bases removed from V and 1 base from J, the gap between germline ends came to 13 bases. The length of the CDR3 is 16 residues. Of note for this clonotype: No antigen is known for it.

The chain combines TRBV27 with TRBJ2-1; D is unclear. The sample was blood. The source of this sequence is a woman under 30 in good health. The CDR3 region is CASSLVPSRSYNEQFF. CDR3 sequence (DNA): TGTGCCAGCAGTTTGGTCCCCAGTAGGTCCTACAATGAGCAGTTCTTC.